This TCR beta chain was documented in a study of monozygotic twins with inflammatory bowel disease. Regarding the study as a whole: No single strong signal or clonotype associated with IBD was supported. Fewer shared clonotypes with others were found in IBD patients than in healthy twins, especially with disease activity. Compared with healthy co-twins, IBD patients showed reduced TCRbeta repertoire diversity by inverse Simpson.

Note on this clonotype: The antigen is unknown.

Per-sample cDNA came from eight separate reactions. From its re-call of the 5' RACE reads, TCRdb lists each CDR3 protein once, without DNA. Its table lists roughly 150,000 distinct CDR3 sequences. CDR3 size: 17 residues. Germline assignment: CDR1 SGHRS and CDR2 YFSETQ. This chain connects TRBV5-1 to TRBJ2-1; TCRdb names TRBD2, which stays unverified in the absence of DNA. This receptor was obtained from a human donor with ulcerative colitis or Crohn's disease, or a healthy co-twin of an affected twin (not recorded which). The sequenced sample was blood. The CDR3 sequence: CASTAGGGLSSYNEQFF.